This TCR beta chain was sequenced in a study of shared clonotypes between healthy human individuals. Regarding the study as a whole: Inspection by rarefaction showed sorted-subset sequencing to be incomplete despite large depth. The study sampled only blood, and tissue repertoires likely differ.

Germline V gene data show CDR1 as SQVTM and CDR2 as ANQGSEA. Trimming shortened V by 7 bases and J by 4 bases, and 11 bases separated the two germline ends. The CDR3 loop spans 12 amino acids. Only in-frame clones appear in the TCRdb table, and some are missing; sequencing was by immunoSEQ multiplex PCR. The table records under 2,500,000 clones, around 95% of them present only once. In regard to this clone: Its antigen is undetermined.

The sample consisted of naive CD4+ T cells sorted from blood. Subset given: CD45RA+ positively selected. The chain is built from TRBV29-1 and TRBJ2-4, with TRBD1 as a possible D gene (6 bases). The clonotype was recovered from a man aged 18 to 29 in good health. This CDR3 reads CSATGEKNIQYF. The CDR3 bases are TGCAGCGCGACAGGAGAGAAAAACATTCAGTACTTC.